These T cell receptor beta chains were read from a single sample in a study of T-cell memory formation after mild COVID-19. MiXCR, run by TCRdb on the 5' RACE reads, gives a single entry per CDR3 protein. The sample shows fewer than 40,000 distinct CDR3 sequences, under 8% of them seen only once. Sequencing was performed on PBMCs or a T cell subset sorted from them (not recorded which). The receptor set was obtained from a young man who had mild COVID-19 (a few samples of this study predate the infection). Cell type and time point are not known. CDR3s include the opening cysteine and the closing phenylalanine or tryptophan. A D gene is named only where the DNA matches it firmly. Rows give clone size only sometimes, using once, few, many, or a class for an expanded clone.

j_gene	abundance	v_gene	d_gene	CDR3aa	CDR3nt
TRBJ1-1	many	TRBV4-2	TRBD1	CASSQDRGDTEAFF	TGTGCCAGCAGCCAAGACAGGGGGGACACTGAAGCTTTCTTT
TRBJ2-5	.	TRBV4-1	TRBD2	CASSQAALAGGGRETQYF	TGCGCCAGCAGCCAAGCGGCGCTAGCGGGGGGCGGGCGAGAGACCCAGTACTTC
TRBJ1-5	many	TRBV6-2/TRBV6-3	.	CASSYLDSNQPQHF	TGTGCCAGCAGTTACCTGGACAGCAATCAGCCCCAGCATTTT
TRBJ2-4	many	TRBV24-1	.	CATSEPGGGNIQYF	TGTGCCACCAGTGAACCTGGGGGCGGAAACATTCAGTACTTC
TRBJ2-5	many	TRBV20-1	TRBD2	CSASQLARETQYF	TGCAGTGCTTCACAACTAGCGCGGGAGACCCAGTACTTC
TRBJ2-1	many	TRBV12-3/TRBV12-4	TRBD2	CASSGGGGTTEQFF	TGTGCCAGCAGTGGGGGCGGGGGGACTACTGAGCAGTTCTTC
TRBJ2-4	many	TRBV7-2	.	CASSSPVLAKNIQYF	TGTGCCAGCAGCTCCCCCGTACTAGCCAAAAACATTCAGTACTTC
TRBJ1-5	many	TRBV6-6	TRBD1	CASRSGTDNQPQHF	TGTGCCAGCAGGTCCGGGACAGACAATCAGCCCCAGCATTTT
TRBJ1-1	many	TRBV7-9	.	CASDISGAAFEAFF	TGTGCCAGCGATATATCAGGGGCGGCTTTTGAAGCTTTCTTT
TRBJ2-3	many	TRBV10-2	.	CASSETSAADTQYF	TGCGCCAGCAGTGAGACCAGCGCCGCGGATACGCAGTATTTT
TRBJ1-1	.	TRBV7-9	TRBD1	CASSFGPDRVEAFF	TGTGCCAGCAGCTTCGGACCAGACAGGGTTGAAGCTTTCTTT
TRBJ2-1	.	TRBV20-1	.	CSATRQSVLNEQFF	TGCAGTGCGACCCGACAGTCAGTTCTCAATGAGCAGTTCTTC
TRBJ2-1	medium-sized	TRBV4-3	.	CASSQGARINNEQFF	TGCGCCAGCAGCCAAGGGGCCAGGATTAACAATGAGCAGTTCTTC
TRBJ2-1	medium-sized	TRBV28	.	CASTSAGLQSSYNEQFF	TGTGCCAGCACATCTGCGGGGCTCCAGAGCTCCTACAATGAGCAGTTCTTC
TRBJ2-5	many	TRBV7-2	.	CASSQRQTQYF	TGTGCCAGCAGCCAGCGGCAGACCCAGTACTTC
TRBJ2-7	.	TRBV27	.	CASSWGYEQYF	TGTGCCAGCAGTTGGGGGTACGAGCAGTACTTC
TRBJ2-3	many	TRBV7-2	.	CASSLGQSTDTQYF	TGTGCCAGCAGCTTAGGACAGAGCACAGATACGCAGTATTTT
TRBJ2-7	many	TRBV5-1	.	CASSWDNTYEQYF	TGCGCCAGCAGCTGGGACAACACCTACGAGCAGTACTTC
TRBJ1-1	many	TRBV12-3/TRBV12-4	TRBD1	CASSWGTGADTEAFF	TGTGCCAGCAGTTGGGGGACAGGGGCGGACACTGAAGCTTTCTTT
TRBJ2-5	many	TRBV7-2	.	CASSRTGTQETQYF	TGTGCCAGCAGCCGAACAGGGACCCAAGAGACCCAGTACTTC
TRBJ2-3	many	TRBV10-2	TRBD2	CASGGLAGADTQYF	TGCGCCAGCGGGGGACTAGCGGGCGCAGATACGCAGTATTTT
TRBJ2-5	few	TRBV11-1	TRBD2	CASIESSSGETQYF	TGTGCCAGCATCGAATCTTCTAGCGGAGAGACCCAGTACTTC
TRBJ2-6	many	TRBV27	.	CASSFSSGANVLTF	TGTGCCAGCAGTTTTAGCTCTGGGGCCAACGTCCTGACTTTC
TRBJ1-2	few	TRBV14	.	CASSQVLLGQASF	TGTGCCAGCAGCCAAGTACTTCTGGGACAAGCATCCTTC